The 26 T cell receptor beta chains below all came from one sample that was sequenced in a study of T cell clones after liver transplantation. The data were produced by immunoSEQ multiplex PCR, yet TCRdb's version contains in-frame clones alone and is incomplete. The sample has more than 95,000 clones; 80% to 85% are singletons. This specimen was CD4+ T cells from blood, taken before liver transplant. These receptors were obtained from a human donor who received a liver transplant.

The sample holds one count of this clone. The V call is TRBV13, the J call TRBJ1-2; the D is unclear. This CDR3 contains 12 residues. Deletions cut 0 bases from V and 8 bases from J, with 7 bases between. Germline lookup yields CDR1 PRHDT and CDR2 FYEKMQ (reference sequence). The CDR3 reads CASSLGVGGYTF. The CDR3 DNA is TGTGCCAGCAGCTTAGGGGTGGGAGGCTACACCTTC.

The CDR3 spells CASSSRERGRGNEQFF. CDR3 in DNA: TGTGCCAGCAGCTCCCGCGAGCGGGGGCGAGGGAATGAGCAGTTCTTC. The chain joins TRBV7-2 to TRBJ2-1; 8 bases fit TRBD2. With V trimmed by 4 bases and J by 7 bases, 12 bases remained unmatched. The CDR3 extends over 16 amino acids. Germline CDR1 is SGHTA and CDR2 is FQGNSA.

CDR3 sequence: CASRQGAFGKNIQYF. The CDR3, as DNA: TGTGCCAGCAGACAGGGGGCGTTTGGCAAAAACATTCAGTACTTC. V usage is TRBV6-5 and J usage is TRBJ2-4; 9 bases agree with TRBD1. CDR1 MNHEY and CDR2 SVGAGI come from the germline V gene. With V trimmed by 6 bases and J by 3 bases, 6 bases remained unmatched. This CDR3 is built from 15 residues.

For this clone: Other nucleotide sequences in the sample specify the same CDR3. J is TRBJ2-2 and V is TRBV7-3; 8 bases agree with TRBD1. V lost 5 bases and J lost 3; bases outside the gene matches: 5. This CDR3 region has 15 residues. Germline assignment: CDR1 SGHTA and CDR2 FQGTGA. The CDR3 loop is CASSRDRTDTGELFF. The CDR3 DNA sequence: TGTGCCAGCAGCCGGGACAGGACCGACACCGGGGAGCTGTTTTTT.

V gene TRBV29-1 combines with J gene TRBJ2-7; D ambiguous. The CDR3 totals 12 residues. With 1 base removed from V and 3 bases from J, the gap between germline ends came to 7 bases. CDR1 is SQVTM, CDR2 ANQGSEA, per germline. The CDR3 bases are TGCAGCGTTGAAGGTCAGCACTACGAGCAGTACTTC. Translating it yields CSVEGQHYEQYF.

This clone appeared a single time. V and J are TRBV6-1 and TRBJ2-6, with D perhaps TRBD2 (6 bases). V lost 2 bases, J lost 3 bases, and 11 bases lay in between. The CDR3 runs 16 residues. Germline V gene data show CDR1 as MNHNS and CDR2 as SASEGT. In DNA form, the CDR3 reads TGTGCCAGCAGTGAATGGGGGGACCGTGGGGCCAACGTCCTGACTTTC. It encodes CASSEWGDRGANVLTF.

The rearrangement uses TRBV7-3 and TRBJ2-2; D is uncertain. CDR1 SGHTA and CDR2 FQGTGA come from the germline V gene. The CDR3 is 13 residues long. The V gene lost 1 base and the J gene lost 4 bases, with 4 bases spanning the gap. CDR3: CASSLIRTGELFF. The CDR3 bases are TGTGCCAGCAGCTTAATTCGCACCGGGGAGCTGTTTTTT.

The chain uses TRBV7-9 and TRBJ1-6; no reliable D call. Germline assignment: CDR1 SEHNR and CDR2 FQNEAQ (reference sequence). This CDR3 has 15 amino acids. The V gene lost 6 bases and the J gene lost 0 bases, with 9 bases spanning the gap. The DNA of the CDR3 is TGTGCCAGCAGGGTCGTGAGCTCCTATAATTCACCCCTCCACTTT. Amino acid sequence: CASRVVSSYNSPLHF.

The rearrangement joins TRBV7-9 to TRBJ2-1; a possible D gene is TRBD2 (5 bases). Germline lookup yields CDR1 SEHNR and CDR2 FQNEAQ (reference sequence). The CDR3 spans 15 residues. V was pared by 1 base and J by 4 bases, with 11 bases between. The chain's CDR3 is CASSLGLAVYNEQFF. The CDR3 DNA reads TGTGCCAGCAGCTTAGGTCTAGCAGTTTACAATGAGCAGTTCTTC.

The CDR3 sequence: CASSAPQSYEQYF. DNA of the CDR3: TGTGCCAGCAGTGCGCCGCAGAGCTACGAGCAGTACTTC. The chain has TRBV6-5 and TRBJ2-7, with D unresolved. Germline values: CDR1 MNHEY, CDR2 SVGAGI. The CDR3 is 13 amino acids. Between the trimmed V and J ends, which lost 5 bases and 3 bases, there was a span of 11 bases.

This clone appeared once. This sequence joins TRBV30 and TRBJ2-5, with 7 nucleotides matching TRBD2. Germline CDR1 reads GTSNPN; CDR2 reads SVGIG (reference sequence). The CDR3 is 14 amino acids. V lost 4 bases to trimming and J lost 7 bases; unmatched junction nucleotides: 12. The CDR3 DNA reads TGTGCCTGGAAGCGCGGGAGAGGGCCATGGACCCAGTACTTC. It encodes CAWKRGRGPWTQYF. The entire variable domain, with the rest obtained from reference TRBV30 and TRBJ2-5, is as follows: SQTIHQWPATLVQPVGSPLSLECTVEGTSNPNLYWYRQAAGRGLQLLFYSVGIGQISSEVPQNLSASRPQDRQFILSSKKLLLSDSGFYLCAWKRGRGPWTQYFGPGTRLLVL.

This clone was found a few times. This chain joins TRBV6-5 and TRBJ2-7, with a tentative D call TRBD1 (5 bases). This CDR3 comprises 13 residues. The V gene's germline CDR1 is MNHEY and CDR2 SVGAGI. V was trimmed by 5 bases and J by 3 bases, leaving 11 bases between them. CDR3 nucleotides: TGTGCCAGCAGTGTCCAGGGAATCTACGAGCAGTACTTC. It yields the protein CASSVQGIYEQYF.

This CDR3 reads CASTSGTGVEKLFF. CDR3 in DNA: TGTGCCAGCACTTCCGGGACAGGGGTTGAAAAACTGTTTTTT. The chain is built from TRBV5-5 and TRBJ1-4; 10 bases are shared with TRBD1. This CDR3 region has 14 residues. Germline V gives CDR1 SGHKS, CDR2 YYEKEE (reference sequence). V shed 6 bases, J shed 7 bases, and the junction held 6 bases outside the gene matches.

The V and J genes are TRBV19 and TRBJ1-2, with 11 bases identical to TRBD1. Germline assignment: CDR1 LNHDA and CDR2 SQIVND (reference sequence). The CDR3 totals 14 residues. The junction had 7 bases not matched to a gene; V was cut back by 9 bases and J by 4 bases. CDR3 protein: CASRTGGLIYGYTF. The CDR3 DNA is TGTGCCAGCAGGACAGGGGGCCTCATCTATGGCTACACCTTC.

The V gene is TRBV2, the J gene TRBJ2-2, with 10 bases matching TRBD1. The CDR3 contains 14 residues. The V segment lost 6 bases and the J segment 4 bases; nucleotides outside the gene matches: 2. CDR1 and CDR2 (germline): SNHLY, FYNNEI. The CDR3 DNA sequence: TGTGCCAGCAGCGGGGACAGGGGCACCGGGGAGCTGTTTTTT. Amino acids: CASSGDRGTGELFF.

CDR3 sequence reads: CASSPSGTSGINPANEQFF. The CDR3 DNA reads TGCGCCAGCAGCCCTAGCGGGACTAGCGGGATCAACCCCGCCAATGAGCAGTTCTTC. The rearrangement links TRBV4-1 to TRBJ2-1; 13 bases match TRBD2. This CDR3 region has 19 residues. The germline V gene encodes CDR1 MGHRA and CDR2 YSYEKL. V lost 4 bases and J lost 6; bases outside the gene matches: 15.

The V call is TRBV7-3, the J call TRBJ2-5, with no clear D. The V end lost 1 base, the J end lost 3 bases, and 15 bases lay between the germline ends. This CDR3 region has 16 residues. CDR1 SGHTA and CDR2 FQGTGA come from the germline V gene. CDR3 loop: CASSLMGGNSKETQYF. DNA for the CDR3: TGTGCCAGCAGCTTAATGGGCGGAAACTCCAAAGAGACCCAGTACTTC.

The chain joins TRBV5-6 to TRBJ2-1; D not certain. The ends were cut back, 1 base at V and 7 bases at J, with 3 bases in the middle. In germline, CDR1 is SGHDT, CDR2 YYEEEE. The CDR3 extends over 11 amino acids. CDR3 sequence (DNA): TGTGCCAGCAGCTTGAGAAATGAGCAGTTCTTC. Its protein product is CASSLRNEQFF.

The chain is built from TRBV5-1 and TRBJ1-2, with 11 bases that match TRBD1. Germline assignment: CDR1 SGHRS and CDR2 YFSETQ. The CDR3 contains 13 residues. J lost 6 bases, V lost 7 bases, and 5 bases had no gene match. The DNA for the CDR3 is TGCGCCAGCCGGACAGGGGGCAGAGATGGCTACACCTTC. It encodes CASRTGGRDGYTF.

The genes are TRBV18 and TRBJ1-6, with unresolved D. The germline gives CDR1 KGHSH, CDR2 LQKENI. Trimming shortened V by 3 bases and J by 10 bases, and 13 bases separated the two germline ends. This CDR3 has 14 amino acids. CDR3 amino acids: CASSPKTVSSPLHF. CDR3 bases: TGTGCCAGCTCACCGAAAACAGTTAGCTCACCCCTCCACTTT.

CDR3 sequence: CASSVGSQETQYF. The CDR3 region has the DNA TGTGCCAGCAGTGTGGGCAGTCAAGAGACCCAGTACTTC. J is TRBJ2-5 and V is TRBV2; no firm D call. Trimming removed 4 bases from V and 2 bases from J, with 8 bases in between. The V gene's germline CDR1 is SNHLY and CDR2 FYNNEI. The CDR3 extends over 13 amino acids.

The chain has TRBV7-8 and TRBJ1-1; D gene unclear. Germline CDR1 reads SGHVS; CDR2 reads FQNEAQ. V was pared by 5 bases and J by 0 bases, with 13 bases between. CDR3 size: 15 residues. The CDR3 region is CASSPTGRVNTEAFF. As DNA, the CDR3 is TGTGCCAGCAGCCCCACGGGAAGGGTGAACACTGAAGCTTTCTTT.

V and J are TRBV6-6 and TRBJ2-1; 11 nucleotides align to TRBD2. CDR3 length equals 15 residues. V dropped 8 bases and J dropped 5; count of bases not matched to a gene: 8. CDR1 is MNHNY, CDR2 SVGAGI, per germline (reference sequence). CDR3 in amino acids: CASQGGTSGNNEQFF. CDR3 sequence (DNA): TGTGCCAGCCAGGGTGGGACTAGCGGAAACAATGAGCAGTTCTTC.

About this clone: Other nucleotide sequences from this sample produce the same CDR3. This CDR3 is CASSLGSQETQYF. DNA for the CDR3: TGCGCCAGCAGCTTGGGGTCTCAAGAGACCCAGTACTTC. J is TRBJ2-5 and V is TRBV5-1, with D hard to call. V was trimmed by 0 bases and J by 2 bases, leaving 5 bases between them. The germline V gene has CDR1 SGHRS and CDR2 YFSETQ. The CDR3 loop spans 13 amino acids.

The gene calls are TRBV7-2 and TRBJ1-3; possibly TRBD1 for D (5 bases). The CDR3 is made up of 14 amino acids. In germline, CDR1 is SGHTA, CDR2 FQGNSA. V was shortened by 6 bases and J by 1 base, with 10 bases between the two germline ends. The CDR3 sequence: CASRYGGSGNTIYF. The CDR3, as DNA: TGTGCCAGCAGATATGGGGGTTCTGGAAACACCATATATTTT.

In this sample, this clone turned up a few times. The gene calls are TRBV4-3 and TRBJ1-4, with D possibly TRBD1 on 5 matching bases. V lost 0 bases, J lost 4 bases, and 9 bases lay in between. The CDR3 is made up of 15 amino acids. Germline values: CDR1 LGHNA, CDR2 YSLEER. The chain's CDR3 is CASSQEQGHNEKLFF. The CDR3 DNA reads TGCGCCAGCAGCCAAGAGCAGGGTCATAATGAAAAACTGTTTTTT.